The 26 T cell receptor beta chains below all came from one sample that was sequenced in a study of PD-L1 blockade in urothelial cancer. Clones were sequenced by immunoSEQ multiplex PCR, and TCRdb holds only the in-frame ones, with some missing. The table has around 45,000 clones, 70% to 90% seen once. The sample here was PBMCs, taken around atezolizumab (anti-PD-L1) treatment. The receptors were sampled from a woman aged 55-69 years with urothelial cancer.

This rearrangement joins TRBV9 to TRBJ2-1; 11 bases map to TRBD2. The CDR3 loop spans 14 amino acids. The trim removed 3 bases at V and 8 bases at J, leaving 4 bases unmatched. Germline loops: CDR1 SGDLS, CDR2 YYNGEE. This CDR3 is CASSALAGDDEQFF. The CDR3 DNA sequence: TGTGCCAGCAGCGCACTAGCGGGAGACGATGAGCAGTTCTTC. Full variable domain (remainder filled in from reference TRBV9 and TRBJ2-1): DSGVTQTPKHLITATGQRVTLRCSPRSGDLSVYWYQQSLDQGLQFLIQYYNGEERAKGNILERFSAQQFPDLHSELNLSSLELGDSALYFCASSALAGDDEQFFGPGTRLTVL.

The chain links TRBV18 to TRBJ1-5; 7 nucleotides agree with TRBD1. The CDR3 length is 12 residues. J was trimmed by 6 bases and V by 6 bases; bases with no gene match: 2. Looked up from germline, CDR1 is KGHSH and CDR2 is LQKENI. The CDR3 DNA sequence: TGTGCCAGCTCCGGGGACAGTCAGCCCCAGCATTTT. This sequence encodes CASSGDSQPQHF.

This chain uses TRBV5-6 with TRBJ2-5; D gene unclear. The CDR3 sequence is 14 residues long. CDR1 and CDR2 (germline): SGHDT, YYEEEE. Trimming removed 0 bases from V and 5 bases from J, with 11 bases in between. CDR3 region: CASSLGPGSETQYF. In DNA, the CDR3 is TGTGCCAGCAGCTTGGGGCCCGGGTCGGAGACCCAGTACTTC.

CDR3 bases: TGTGCCAGCTCACAAGGACTGGGGAACAATGAGCAGTTCTTC. It specifies CASSQGLGNNEQFF. The chain combines TRBV18 with TRBJ2-1, with D possibly matching TRBD2 (5 bases). The CDR3 totals 14 residues. Trimming took 4 bases from V and 5 from J, leaving 12 bases between them. Germline V gene sequence: CDR1 KGHSH, CDR2 LQKENI. The complete variable domain, with remaining parts taken from reference TRBV18 and TRBJ2-1, reads NAGVMQNPRHLVRRRGQEARLRCSPMKGHSHVYWYRQLPEEGLKFMVYLQKENIIDESGMPKERFSAEFPKEGPSILRIQQVVRGDSAAYFCASSQGLGNNEQFFGPGTRLTVL.

The chain is built from TRBV9 and TRBJ1-1, with TRBD1 matching over 7 bases. Germline lookup yields CDR1 SGDLS and CDR2 YYNGEE. CDR3 length: 13 amino acids. V shed 0 bases and J 7 bases; nucleotides not matched to a gene: 3. The CDR3 DNA follows: TGTGCCAGCAGCGTAGGGACAGGTAGTGAAGCTTTCTTT. Encoded protein: CASSVGTGSEAFF. Together with reference TRBV9 and TRBJ1-1, the CDR3 gives the full variable domain: DSGVTQTPKHLITATGQRVTLRCSPRSGDLSVYWYQQSLDQGLQFLIQYYNGEERAKGNILERFSAQQFPDLHSELNLSSLELGDSALYFCASSVGTGSEAFFGQGTRLTVV.

This chain connects TRBV5-1 to TRBJ2-2, with 13 bases lining up with TRBD2. The junction had 11 bases not matched to a gene; V was cut back by 4 bases and J by 14 bases. The CDR3 covers 15 residues. Germline loops: CDR1 SGHRS, CDR2 YFSETQ. The CDR3 spells CASSAEGLAGPTLFF. CDR3 sequence (DNA): TGCGCCAGCAGCGCTGAGGGACTAGCGGGACCAACACTGTTTTTT.

This rearrangement joins TRBV18 to TRBJ2-3; 11 bases line up with TRBD2. Germline lookup yields CDR1 KGHSH and CDR2 LQKENI. The V segment lost 3 bases and the J segment 4 bases; nucleotides outside the gene matches: 18. CDR3 size: 20 residues. In DNA, the CDR3 is TGTGCCAGCTCACCCCGGCCGGGTTCGCTAGCGGGAGGATTAGCAGATACGCAGTATTTT. Translation: CASSPRPGSLAGGLADTQYF.

This chain connects TRBV7-2 to TRBJ2-7, with 15 bases lining up with TRBD2. Germline values: CDR1 SGHTA, CDR2 FQGNSA. The ends lost 3 bases at V and 7 bases at J; junction bases unmatched: 13. This CDR3 has 18 residues. CDR3 residues: CASSLYPRTSGGAREQYF. CDR3 nucleotide sequence: TGTGCCAGCAGCTTGTACCCCCGGACTAGCGGGGGGGCCCGGGAGCAGTACTTC.

The genes are TRBV6-6 and TRBJ1-5, with 8 bases identical to TRBD1. The CDR3 runs to 15 residues. Germline V gene sequence: CDR1 MNHNY, CDR2 SVGAGI (reference sequence). Germline trimming cut 5 bases from V and 1 base from J; bases unmatched to any gene: 4. The CDR3 sequence: CASSTYRGSNQPQHF. The CDR3 bases are TGTGCCAGCAGTACCTACAGGGGGAGCAATCAGCCCCAGCATTTT.

This chain connects TRBV27 to TRBJ1-5, with no clear D. The V end lost 2 bases, the J end lost 3 bases, and 11 bases lay between the germline ends. Germline assignment: CDR1 MNHEY and CDR2 SMNVEV (reference sequence). The CDR3 length is 15 residues. CDR3 DNA sequence: TGTGCCAGCAGTTTAAGAGCGGCAGACAATCAGCCCCAGCATTTT. This codes for CASSLRAADNQPQHF.

The chain carries TRBV5-6 and TRBJ2-7; no clear D gene. Per the germline V gene, CDR1 is SGHDT and CDR2 is YYEEEE. The CDR3 extends over 14 amino acids. V was shortened by 0 bases and J by 2 bases, with 9 bases between the two germline ends. The CDR3 protein is CASSLGGTTYEQYF. For the CDR3, the DNA is TGTGCCAGCAGCTTGGGAGGCACGACCTACGAGCAGTACTTC.

The CDR3 reads CASSPTSGRNTYEQYF. The CDR3 nucleotides are TGTGCCAGCTCACCGACTAGCGGGAGGAATACCTACGAGCAGTACTTC. The rearrangement joins TRBV18 to TRBJ2-7, with 13 bases identical to TRBD2. The CDR3 sequence is 16 residues long. Per germline, CDR1 KGHSH and CDR2 LQKENI. Trimming cost V 3 bases and J 2 bases; bases outside gene matches: 4.

The chain uses TRBV7-7 and TRBJ2-5; 8 bases align to TRBD2. Germline V gene lookup returns CDR1 SSHAT and CDR2 FNYEAQ (reference sequence). The CDR3 covers 14 residues. With 4 bases clipped from V and 5 bases from J, the junction kept 6 bases outside the gene matches. The CDR3 nucleotides read TGTGCCAGCAGCTCCTCTTCTAGCGGGGAGACCCAGTACTTC. Translated, it gives CASSSSSSGETQYF.

The chain links TRBV19 to TRBJ2-1, with D tentatively TRBD1 (6 bases). Germline loops: CDR1 LNHDA, CDR2 SQIVND (reference sequence). The CDR3 contains 14 residues. Trimming left V 6 bases short and J 4 bases short, with 13 bases between. The CDR3 region has the DNA TGTGCCAGTAGCCACAGGGCCCGTTACAATGAGCAGTTCTTC. Translating gives CASSHRARYNEQFF.

This chain links TRBV7-7 with TRBJ2-2, with D tentatively TRBD1 (6 bases). The V gene lost 0 bases and the J gene lost 0 bases, with 8 bases spanning the gap. The CDR3 extends over 16 amino acids. The germline CDR1 and CDR2 sequences are SSHAT and FNYEAQ (reference sequence). DNA for the CDR3: TGTGCCAGCAGCTTAGCCGGGACAACGAACACCGGGGAGCTGTTTTTT. The encoded protein is CASSLAGTTNTGELFF. The whole variable domain, remainder taken from reference TRBV7-7 and TRBJ2-2, is GAGVSQSPRYKVTKRGQDVTLRCDPISSHATLYWYQQALGQGPEFLTYFNYEAQPDKSGLPSDRFSAERPEGSISTLTIQRTEQRDSAMYRCASSLAGTTNTGELFFGEGSRLTVL.

The chain couples TRBV9 to TRBJ2-7; tentatively, D is TRBD2 (5 bases). V shed 3 bases and J shed 3 bases, with 16 bases lying between them. In germline, CDR1 is SGDLS, CDR2 YYNGEE. CDR3 length equals 15 residues. CDR3: CASSAESGSYYEQYF. In nucleotides, the CDR3 is TGTGCCAGCAGCGCGGAGAGCGGCTCCTACTACGAGCAGTACTTC. The whole variable domain, remainder taken from reference TRBV9 and TRBJ2-7, is DSGVTQTPKHLITATGQRVTLRCSPRSGDLSVYWYQQSLDQGLQFLIQYYNGEERAKGNILERFSAQQFPDLHSELNLSSLELGDSALYFCASSAESGSYYEQYFGPGTRLTVT.

V gene TRBV7-7 combines with J gene TRBJ2-1, with 16 bases lining up with TRBD2. The CDR3 runs to 17 residues. V lost 4 bases, J lost 4 bases, and 4 bases stayed unmatched. Germline values: CDR1 SSHAT, CDR2 FNYEAQ (reference sequence). The CDR3: CASSYGTSGRGYNEQFF. CDR3 coding DNA: TGTGCCAGCAGCTACGGGACTAGCGGGAGGGGGTACAATGAGCAGTTCTTC.

The chain joins TRBV28 to TRBJ2-7; TRBD1 is a possible D gene (5 bases). V was cut by 2 bases and J by 2 bases, with 7 bases left in between. Germline V CDR1 and CDR2: MDHEN, SYDVKM. This CDR3 is built from 13 residues. Here the CDR3 reads CASSLRQTYEQYF. CDR3 sequence (DNA): TGTGCCAGCAGTTTACGACAGACCTACGAGCAGTACTTC.

This clone has just a few counts. V and J are TRBV10-2 and TRBJ2-1, with D possibly matching TRBD2 (6 bases). Germline loops: CDR1 WSHSY, CDR2 SAAADI. Trimming pared 8 bases from V and 2 bases from J, leaving 10 bases between. The CDR3 loop spans 13 amino acids. The CDR3 nucleotides are TGCGCCAGCCGGGACTCTGCCTACAATGAGCAGTTCTTC. Translated: CASRDSAYNEQFF.

This clone occurred once. V and J are TRBV9 and TRBJ2-1, with 12 bases fitting TRBD2. Germline V gives CDR1 SGDLS, CDR2 YYNGEE. This CDR3 comprises 16 residues. The V segment lost 2 bases and the J segment 10 bases; nucleotides outside the gene matches: 10. The CDR3 region is CASSVYLAGGHGEQFF. The CDR3 DNA reads TGTGCCAGCAGCGTGTACCTAGCGGGGGGGCATGGAGAGCAGTTCTTC.

The V call is TRBV19, the J call TRBJ1-6; 10 bases are shared with TRBD1. Germline values: CDR1 LNHDA, CDR2 SQIVND (reference sequence). The CDR3 runs 17 residues. J gave up 10 bases and V 5 bases, and 14 bases lay outside the gene matches. CDR3 region: CASSGATGTGEGSPLHF. The CDR3 bases are TGTGCCAGTAGTGGAGCTACCGGGACAGGGGAGGGCTCACCCCTCCACTTT. Looking up the rest from reference TRBV19 and TRBJ1-6 gives the full variable domain: DGGITQSPKYLFRKEGQNVTLSCEQNLNHDAMYWYRQDPGQGLRLIYYSQIVNDFQKGDIAEGYSVSREKKESFPLTVTSAQKNPTAFYLCASSGATGTGEGSPLHFGNGTRLTVT.

V is TRBV9 and J is TRBJ1-2; no definite D call. Germline CDR1 is SGDLS and CDR2 is YYNGEE. Trimming removed 0 bases from V and 4 bases from J, with 10 bases in between. There are 14 residues in the CDR3. DNA of the CDR3: TGTGCCAGCAGCGTAGACCCCGTCGGCTATGGCTACACCTTC. It is translated as CASSVDPVGYGYTF.

This clone was observed a few times. V usage is TRBV28 and J usage is TRBJ1-1; the match to TRBD1 covers 7 bases. Germline loops: CDR1 MDHEN, CDR2 SYDVKM. This CDR3 spans 13 amino acids. Unmatched junction bases numbered 1, after V lost 5 bases and J lost 1 base. CDR3 sequence reads: CASSHRGNTEAFF. The CDR3 nucleotides read TGTGCCAGCAGTCACAGGGGGAACACTGAAGCTTTCTTT.

This clone was picked up one time. This chain joins TRBV27 and TRBJ2-1; D remains ambiguous. Germline V gene sequence: CDR1 MNHEY, CDR2 SMNVEV (reference sequence). The CDR3 is 15 residues long. The V end lost 4 bases, the J end lost 0 bases, and 10 bases lay between the germline ends. CDR3 region: CASSSRDSSYNEQFF. In DNA, the CDR3 is TGTGCCAGCAGTTCAAGAGATAGCTCCTACAATGAGCAGTTCTTC.

J is TRBJ1-4 and V is TRBV5-6; TRBD1 agrees at 10 bases. The J segment lost 6 bases and the V segment lost 5 bases, leaving 13 bases of the junction unmatched. The CDR3 loop spans 17 amino acids. Germline V gene lookup returns CDR1 SGHDT and CDR2 YYEEEE. DNA for the CDR3: TGTGCCAGCAGTTACGACAGGGGGCGAGCGGGATATGAAAAACTGTTTTTT. It encodes CASSYDRGRAGYEKLFF.

The chain couples TRBV29-1 to TRBJ2-1; 10 bases line up with TRBD1. This CDR3 contains 15 residues. The germline V gene has CDR1 SQVTM and CDR2 ANQGSEA. Germline trimming cut 1 base from V and 5 bases from J; bases unmatched to any gene: 5. CDR3 sequence: CSVEGGQGRDNEQFF. CDR3 nucleotides: TGCAGCGTTGAAGGGGGACAGGGGCGCGACAATGAGCAGTTCTTC.